These 17 T cell receptor beta chains came from one sample sequenced in a study of T cell changes during pregnancy in multiple sclerosis. Using immunoSEQ multiplex PCR, the repertoire was profiled, and TCRdb retains in-frame clones only, with some absent. There are 58,000 or so clones in the sample; about 93% occur only once, and less than 0.5% lies in the top ten. Sequenced here: CD4+ T cells from peripheral blood mononuclear cells, sampled in the third trimester of pregnancy. The receptors were sampled from a female donor with multiple sclerosis, enrolled in a pregnancy study.

The chain uses TRBV27 and TRBJ2-5, with 7 bases fitting TRBD1. J was trimmed by 1 base and V by 4 bases; bases with no gene match: 0. The CDR3 is 13 amino acids. CDR1 and CDR2 (germline): MNHEY, SMNVEV (reference sequence). CDR3 loop: CASSWDSQETQYF. In nucleotides, the CDR3 is TGTGCCAGCAGTTGGGACAGCCAAGAGACCCAGTACTTC.

This clone appeared a few times. V and J are TRBV9 and TRBJ1-1; D is unclear. The germline gives CDR1 SGDLS, CDR2 YYNGEE. The CDR3 extends over 13 amino acids. Deletions cut 3 bases from V and 1 base from J, with 7 bases between. CDR3 bases: TGTGCCAGCAGCGGGGCGGGGAACACTGAAGCTTTCTTT. Its translation is CASSGAGNTEAFF.

The V gene is TRBV7-3, the J gene TRBJ1-2; TRBD1 matches at 10 bases. This CDR3 has 17 residues. Trimming at V came to 3 bases and at J to 2 bases, leaving 9 bases not matched to a gene. Germline CDR1 reads SGHTA; CDR2 reads FQGTGA. The CDR3 region is CASSFLPGQGLNYGYTF. CDR3 in DNA: TGTGCCAGCAGCTTCCTTCCGGGACAGGGGTTGAACTATGGCTACACCTTC. The whole variable domain, remainder taken from reference TRBV7-3 and TRBJ1-2, is GAGVSQTPSNKVTEKGKYVELRCDPISGHTALYWYRQSLGQGPEFLIYFQGTGAADDSGLPNDRFFAVRPEGSVSTLKIQRTERGDSAVYLCASSFLPGQGLNYGYTFGSGTRLTVV.

The V and J genes are TRBV19 and TRBJ1-1, with a tentative D call TRBD1 (6 bases). With 3 bases removed from V and 5 bases from J, the gap between germline ends came to 10 bases. CDR1 and CDR2 from the germline V gene are LNHDA and SQIVND (reference sequence). The CDR3 has 13 amino acids. In DNA, the CDR3 is TGTGCCAGTAGTATCGGGGGGCTTACTGAAGCTTTCTTT. This encodes CASSIGGLTEAFF.

The chain joins TRBV9 to TRBJ2-1; 8 bases line up with TRBD1. This CDR3 is 15 amino acids long. The V gene end was trimmed by 0 bases and the J gene end by 3 bases; junction bases not matched to a gene: 2. Germline loops: CDR1 SGDLS, CDR2 YYNGEE. CDR3 sequence reads: CASSVATGGYNEQFF. The CDR3, as DNA: TGTGCCAGCAGCGTAGCTACAGGGGGCTACAATGAGCAGTTCTTC. The full variable domain, completed using reference TRBV9 and TRBJ2-1, is DSGVTQTPKHLITATGQRVTLRCSPRSGDLSVYWYQQSLDQGLQFLIQYYNGEERAKGNILERFSAQQFPDLHSELNLSSLELGDSALYFCASSVATGGYNEQFFGPGTRLTVL.

The J gene is TRBJ2-3, the V gene TRBV5-1; no definite D call. Germline-derived CDR1 and CDR2 are SGHRS and YFSETQ. This CDR3 has 13 residues. Deletions cut 0 bases from V and 2 bases from J, with 4 bases between. The CDR3 protein is CASSLGDTDTQYF. In DNA, the CDR3 is TGCGCCAGCAGCTTGGGAGACACAGATACGCAGTATTTT.

The CDR3 here is CASSPPLAYHSGNTIYF. Here the CDR3 DNA reads TGTGCCAGCTCACCACCCCTCGCCTACCACTCTGGAAACACCATATATTTT. The chain employs TRBV18 and TRBJ1-3; D is ambiguous. The CDR3 has 17 residues. CDR1 and CDR2 (germline): KGHSH, LQKENI. V dropped 0 bases and J dropped 0 bases, with 12 bases sitting between them.

The chain recombines TRBV14 with TRBJ1-2; 7 nucleotides match TRBD1. The CDR3 extends over 15 amino acids. Germline CDR1 SGHDN, CDR2 FVKESK. V lost 0 bases, J lost 5 bases, and 6 bases stayed unmatched. CDR3 in DNA: TGTGCCAGCAGCCAAGAGCTACGACAGGGATATGGCTACACCTTC. Its protein product is CASSQELRQGYGYTF.

This sequence joins TRBV7-8 and TRBJ1-1; D gene unclear. CDR3 length: 15 amino acids. Per the germline V gene, CDR1 is SGHVS and CDR2 is FQNEAQ. V lost 5 bases and J 5 bases, leaving 18 bases between the germline ends. The CDR3 loop reads CASSPNSVGRTEAFF. The CDR3 region has the DNA TGTGCCAGCAGCCCAAATTCTGTAGGGAGGACTGAAGCTTTCTTT. The full variable domain, with the rest looked up from reference TRBV7-8 and TRBJ1-1, is GAGVSQSPRYKVAKRGQDVALRCDPISGHVSLFWYQQALGQGPEFLTYFQNEAQLDKSGLPSDRFFAERPEGSVSTLKIQRTQQEDSAVYLCASSPNSVGRTEAFFGQGTRLTVV.

The CDR3 loop reads CASSQGQPNEQFF. The CDR3 DNA reads as TGTGCCAGCAGCCAAGGACAGCCCAATGAGCAGTTCTTC. This chain uses TRBV11-2 with TRBJ2-1; tentative D call: TRBD1 (6 bases). Trimming cost V 5 bases and J 6 bases, with 11 bases left between them. The CDR3 covers 13 residues. In germline, CDR1 is SGHAT, CDR2 FQNNGV.

This chain uses TRBV9 with TRBJ2-1; 9 nucleotides agree with TRBD1. The CDR3 has 15 residues. The germline V gene has CDR1 SGDLS and CDR2 YYNGEE. V lost 3 bases, J lost 5 bases, and 6 bases stayed unmatched. Here the CDR3 DNA reads TGTGCCAGCAGCGGAGGGTGGACAGGGGACAATGAGCAGTTCTTC. Amino acids: CASSGGWTGDNEQFF. Based on the CDR3 plus reference TRBV9 and TRBJ2-1, the full variable domain is DSGVTQTPKHLITATGQRVTLRCSPRSGDLSVYWYQQSLDQGLQFLIQYYNGEERAKGNILERFSAQQFPDLHSELNLSSLELGDSALYFCASSGGWTGDNEQFFGPGTRLTVL.

This clone occurred once. This chain uses TRBV27 with TRBJ1-2, with 7 bases identical to TRBD1. The CDR3 extends over 14 amino acids. The V gene end was trimmed by 5 bases and the J gene end by 5 bases; junction bases not matched to a gene: 8. Germline lookup yields CDR1 MNHEY and CDR2 SMNVEV (reference sequence). This CDR3 reads CASSLGTEPYGYTF. Written as DNA, the CDR3 is TGTGCCAGCAGTCTTGGGACAGAGCCGTATGGCTACACCTTC.

The chain joins TRBV30 to TRBJ2-4; TRBD1 might be the D (6 bases). V lost 3 bases to trimming and J lost 3 bases, with 18 bases between them. Germline V CDR1 and CDR2: GTSNPN, SVGIG (reference sequence). The CDR3 has 16 amino acids. The CDR3 coding sequence is TGTGCCTGGAGGGGGGCAGGCAGGGGAGACAAAAACATTCAGTACTTC. Translation gives CAWRGAGRGDKNIQYF.

The chain's CDR3 is CASSPSAGGTEAFF. The CDR3 nucleotides read TGTGCCAGCAGTCCGAGTGCGGGCGGCACTGAAGCTTTCTTT. The V call is TRBV6-5, the J call TRBJ1-1; D call uncertain. The CDR3 is 14 residues long. The V and J ends lost 5 bases and 4 bases respectively, with 14 bases between them. Per the germline V gene, CDR1 is MNHEY and CDR2 is SVGAGI.

The rearrangement joins TRBV7-2 to TRBJ1-1; D uncertain. Trimming cost V 1 base and J 9 bases, with 9 bases left between them. This CDR3 is 12 amino acids long. CDR1 and CDR2 from the germline V gene are SGHTA and FQGNSA. CDR3 region: CASSLVGGKAFF. The CDR3 DNA reads as TGTGCCAGCAGCTTAGTGGGAGGGAAAGCTTTCTTT.

V usage is TRBV15 and J usage is TRBJ2-7; 7 bases agree with TRBD1. The germline gives CDR1 LNHNV, CDR2 YYDKDF (reference sequence). The CDR3 runs to 13 residues. With V trimmed by 1 base and J by 6 bases, 3 bases remained unmatched. The chain's CDR3 is CATSRVTGAEQYF. CDR3 DNA sequence: TGTGCCACCAGCAGAGTCACAGGGGCCGAGCAGTACTTC.

The rearrangement links TRBV5-6 to TRBJ1-4; D not resolved. V shed 4 bases and J shed 8 bases, with 9 bases lying between them. This CDR3 comprises 12 residues. Germline-derived CDR1 and CDR2 are SGHDT and YYEEEE. Here the CDR3 DNA reads TGTGCCAGCAGCCTAGCTTCGGAAAAACTGTTTTTT. It yields the protein CASSLASEKLFF.